This TCR beta chain is drawn from a study of OX40 agonist ivuxolimab in advanced cancers. Whole-study context: The dose-escalation cohort was about 80% male, with a mean age of approximately 62 years, ranging about 23 to 90.

A word on this clone: The antigen is unknown.

Generated by immunoSEQ multiplex PCR, the TCRdb table keeps only in-frame clones and is missing some. The sample consists of over 95,000 clones, 90% to 95% of them appearing once. Between the trimmed V and J ends, which lost 1 base and 5 bases, there was a span of 14 bases. Germline V lookup: CDR1 LGHNA, CDR2 YNFKEQ. This CDR3 region has 15 residues. Study-wide results and caveats: CD8+ T cells averaged more expanded clones than CD4+.

The specimen was CD4+ or CD8+ T cells sorted from blood, collected in a trial of the OX40 agonist ivuxolimab. This clonotype was sampled from an adult with an advanced solid tumor such as melanoma, head and neck, liver or kidney cancer. This chain connects TRBV4-2 to TRBJ1-1; perhaps TRBD1 as D (6 bases). DNA of the CDR3: TGTGCCAGCAGCCAAGGCGCCAGGGGTCGTACTGAAGCTTTCTTT. This translates into CASSQGARGRTEAFF.